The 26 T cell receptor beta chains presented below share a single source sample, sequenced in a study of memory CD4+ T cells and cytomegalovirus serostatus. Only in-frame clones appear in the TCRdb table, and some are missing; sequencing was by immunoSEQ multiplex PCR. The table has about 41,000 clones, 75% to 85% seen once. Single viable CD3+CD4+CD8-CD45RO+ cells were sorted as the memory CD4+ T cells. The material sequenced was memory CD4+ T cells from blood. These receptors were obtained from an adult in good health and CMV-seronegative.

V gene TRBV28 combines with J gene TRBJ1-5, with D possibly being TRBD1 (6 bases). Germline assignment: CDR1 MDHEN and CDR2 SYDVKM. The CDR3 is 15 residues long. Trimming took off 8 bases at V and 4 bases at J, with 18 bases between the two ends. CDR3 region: CASGRTQGLNQPQHF. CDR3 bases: TGTGCCAGCGGTCGAACCCAGGGGCTTAATCAGCCCCAGCATTTT. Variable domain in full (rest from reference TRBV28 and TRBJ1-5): DVKVTQSSRYLVKRTGEKVFLECVQDMDHENMFWYRQDPGLGLRLIYFSYDVKMKEKGDIPEGYSVSREKKERFSLILESASTNQTSMYLCASGRTQGLNQPQHFGDGTRLSIL.

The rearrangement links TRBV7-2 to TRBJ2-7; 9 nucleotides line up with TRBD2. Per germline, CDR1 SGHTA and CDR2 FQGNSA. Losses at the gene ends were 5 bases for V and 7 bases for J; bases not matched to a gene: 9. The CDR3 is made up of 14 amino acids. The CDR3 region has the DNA TGTGCCAGCAGCCAGGGAGCGGGAGGCCTGGAGCAGTACTTC. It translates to CASSQGAGGLEQYF.

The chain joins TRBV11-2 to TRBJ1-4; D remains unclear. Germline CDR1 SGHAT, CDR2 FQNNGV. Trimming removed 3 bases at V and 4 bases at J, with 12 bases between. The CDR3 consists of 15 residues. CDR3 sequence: CASSFSWNGNEKLFF. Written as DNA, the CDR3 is TGTGCCAGCAGCTTCTCTTGGAATGGTAATGAAAAACTGTTTTTT.

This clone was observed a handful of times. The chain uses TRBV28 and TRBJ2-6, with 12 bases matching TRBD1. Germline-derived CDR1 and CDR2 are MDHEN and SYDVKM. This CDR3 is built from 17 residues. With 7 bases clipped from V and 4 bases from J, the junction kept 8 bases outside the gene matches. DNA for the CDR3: TGTGCCAGCATGGAGGGACAGGGGGCGCGAGGGGCCAACGTCCTGACTTTC. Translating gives CASMEGQGARGANVLTF.

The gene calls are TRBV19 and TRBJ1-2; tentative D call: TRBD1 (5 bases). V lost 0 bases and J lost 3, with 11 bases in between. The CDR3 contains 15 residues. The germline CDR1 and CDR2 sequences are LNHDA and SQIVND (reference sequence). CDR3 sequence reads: CASSIDRRRDYGYTF. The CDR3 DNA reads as TGTGCCAGTAGTATAGATCGACGCAGGGACTATGGCTACACCTTC.

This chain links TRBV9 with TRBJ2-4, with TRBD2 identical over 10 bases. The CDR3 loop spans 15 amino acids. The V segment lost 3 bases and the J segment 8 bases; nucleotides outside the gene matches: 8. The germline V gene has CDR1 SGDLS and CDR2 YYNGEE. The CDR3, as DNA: TGTGCCAGCAGCGGACCACTAGCGGGATCTCACATTCAGTACTTC. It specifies CASSGPLAGSHIQYF.

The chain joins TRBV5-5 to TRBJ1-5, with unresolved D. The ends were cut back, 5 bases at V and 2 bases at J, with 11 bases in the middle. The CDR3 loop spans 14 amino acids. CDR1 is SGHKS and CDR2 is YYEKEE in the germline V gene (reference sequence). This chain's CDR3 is CASSPGGGNQPQHF. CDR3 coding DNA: TGTGCCAGCAGTCCTGGTGGGGGCAATCAGCCCCAGCATTTT.

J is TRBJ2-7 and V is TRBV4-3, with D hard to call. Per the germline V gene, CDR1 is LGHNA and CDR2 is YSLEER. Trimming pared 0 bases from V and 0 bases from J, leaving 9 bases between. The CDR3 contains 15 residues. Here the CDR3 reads CASSQEPAISYEQYF. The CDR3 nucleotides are TGCGCCAGCAGCCAAGAGCCAGCCATCTCCTACGAGCAGTACTTC.

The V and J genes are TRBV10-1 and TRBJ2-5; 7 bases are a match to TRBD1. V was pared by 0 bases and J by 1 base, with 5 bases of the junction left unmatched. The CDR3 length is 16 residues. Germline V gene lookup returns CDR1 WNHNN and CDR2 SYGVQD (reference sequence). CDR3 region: CASSESGSGGQETQYF. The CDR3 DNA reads TGCGCCAGCAGTGAGTCGGGGTCAGGGGGCCAAGAGACCCAGTACTTC.

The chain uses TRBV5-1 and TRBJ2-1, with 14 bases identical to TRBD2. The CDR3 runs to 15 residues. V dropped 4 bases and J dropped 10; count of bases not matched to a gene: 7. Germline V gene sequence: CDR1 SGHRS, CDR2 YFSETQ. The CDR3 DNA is TGCGCCAGCAGCCCAGGACTAGCGGGAGGAGAGGAGCAGTTCTTC. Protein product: CASSPGLAGGEEQFF.

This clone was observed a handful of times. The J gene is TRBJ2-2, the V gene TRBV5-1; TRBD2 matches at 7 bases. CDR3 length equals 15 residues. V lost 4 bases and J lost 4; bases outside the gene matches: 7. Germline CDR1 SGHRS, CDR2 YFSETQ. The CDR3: CASSRTSSSTGELFF. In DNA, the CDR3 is TGCGCCAGCAGCAGGACTAGTTCTAGCACCGGGGAGCTGTTTTTT.

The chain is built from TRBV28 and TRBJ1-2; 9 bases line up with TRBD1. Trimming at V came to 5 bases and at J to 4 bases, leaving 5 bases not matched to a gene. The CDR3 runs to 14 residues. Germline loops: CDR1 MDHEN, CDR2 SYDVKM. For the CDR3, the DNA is TGTGCCAGCAGTCCGGGACAGGGAGGCTATGGCTACACCTTC. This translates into CASSPGQGGYGYTF.

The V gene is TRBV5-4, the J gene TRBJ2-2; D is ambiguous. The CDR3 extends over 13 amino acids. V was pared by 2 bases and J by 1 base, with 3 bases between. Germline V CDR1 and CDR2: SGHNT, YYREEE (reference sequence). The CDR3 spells CASSFQNTGELFF. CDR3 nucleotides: TGTGCCAGCAGCTTTCAGAACACCGGGGAGCTGTTTTTT.

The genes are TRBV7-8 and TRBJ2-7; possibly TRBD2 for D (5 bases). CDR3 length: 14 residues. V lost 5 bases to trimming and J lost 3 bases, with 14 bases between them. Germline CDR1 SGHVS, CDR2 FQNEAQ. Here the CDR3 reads CASSHPRGSYEQYF. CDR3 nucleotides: TGTGCCAGCAGCCACCCTCGGGGAAGCTACGAGCAGTACTTC.

In nucleotides, the CDR3 is TGTGCCAGCAAACTCCTGGACAGCGAAGCTTTCTTT. It translates to CASKLLDSEAFF. The genes are TRBV6-5 and TRBJ1-1; possibly TRBD1 for D (6 bases). CDR3 length: 12 residues. Trimming removed 7 bases from V and 8 bases from J, with 14 bases in between. Germline values: CDR1 MNHEY, CDR2 SVGAGI.

The CDR3 DNA follows: TGTGCCAGCACCCCTTTGGGGGGCGAGGGTGAAAAACTGTTTTTT. Its protein product is CASTPLGGEGEKLFF. This sequence joins TRBV28 and TRBJ1-4; tentative D call: TRBD1 (6 bases). V lost 7 bases to trimming and J lost 7 bases, with 19 bases between them. The CDR3 extends over 15 amino acids. Germline V CDR1 and CDR2: MDHEN, SYDVKM.

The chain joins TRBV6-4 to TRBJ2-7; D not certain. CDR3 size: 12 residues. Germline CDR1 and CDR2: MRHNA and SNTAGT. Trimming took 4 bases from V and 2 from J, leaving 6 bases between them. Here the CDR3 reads CASSVRPYEQYF. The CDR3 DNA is TGTGCCAGCAGTGTCCGCCCCTACGAGCAGTACTTC.

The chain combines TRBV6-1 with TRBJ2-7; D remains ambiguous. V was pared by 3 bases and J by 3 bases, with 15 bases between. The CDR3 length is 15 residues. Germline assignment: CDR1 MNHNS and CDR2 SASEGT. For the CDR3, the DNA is TGTGCCAGCAGTGATAGACGCCGGTCGAGCTACGAGCAGTACTTC. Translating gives CASSDRRRSSYEQYF.

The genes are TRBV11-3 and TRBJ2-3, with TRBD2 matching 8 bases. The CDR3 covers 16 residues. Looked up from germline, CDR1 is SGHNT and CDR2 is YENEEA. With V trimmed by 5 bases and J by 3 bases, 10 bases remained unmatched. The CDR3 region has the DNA TGTGCCAGCAGCATGGGGACTAGAGGAAGTACAGATACGCAGTATTTT. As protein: CASSMGTRGSTDTQYF.

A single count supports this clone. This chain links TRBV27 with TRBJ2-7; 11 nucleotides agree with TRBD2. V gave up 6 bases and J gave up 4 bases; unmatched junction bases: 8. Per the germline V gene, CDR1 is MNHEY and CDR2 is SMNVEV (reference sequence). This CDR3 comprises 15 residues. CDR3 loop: CASSSGTSGWYEQYF. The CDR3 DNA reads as TGTGCCAGCAGCTCCGGGACTAGCGGCTGGTACGAGCAGTACTTC.

The CDR3: CASSSLGGRRYNEQFF. CDR3 sequence (DNA): TGTGCCAGCAGCTCCTTGGGCGGGAGGAGATACAATGAGCAGTTCTTC. The gene calls are TRBV11-2 and TRBJ2-1; 8 bases match TRBD2. Germline V gives CDR1 SGHAT, CDR2 FQNNGV. The CDR3 sequence is 16 residues long. Trimming cost V 4 bases and J 4 bases; bases outside gene matches: 9.

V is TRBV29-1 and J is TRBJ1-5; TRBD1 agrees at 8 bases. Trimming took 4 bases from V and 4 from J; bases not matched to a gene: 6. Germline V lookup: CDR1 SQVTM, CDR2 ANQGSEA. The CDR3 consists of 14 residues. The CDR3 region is CSVGDRGGNQPQHF. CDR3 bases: TGCAGCGTTGGAGACAGGGGTGGTAATCAGCCCCAGCATTTT.

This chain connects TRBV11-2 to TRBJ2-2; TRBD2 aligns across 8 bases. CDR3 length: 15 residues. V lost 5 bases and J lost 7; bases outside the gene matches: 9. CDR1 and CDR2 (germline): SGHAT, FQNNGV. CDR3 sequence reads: CASSVGAGVGGELFF. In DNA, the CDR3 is TGTGCCAGCAGCGTAGGAGCGGGAGTGGGCGGGGAGCTGTTTTTT.

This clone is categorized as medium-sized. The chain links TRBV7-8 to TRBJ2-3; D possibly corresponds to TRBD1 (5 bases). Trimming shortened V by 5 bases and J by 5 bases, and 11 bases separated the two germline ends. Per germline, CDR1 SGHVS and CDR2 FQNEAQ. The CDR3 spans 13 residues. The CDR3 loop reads CASSPPRGDTQYF. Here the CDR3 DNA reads TGTGCCAGCAGCCCCCCAAGGGGAGATACGCAGTATTTT.

The CDR3 DNA reads as TGTGCCAGCACGGTGGGACTAGCGGAAGAGACCCAGTACTTC. Its protein product is CASTVGLAEETQYF. The rearrangement joins TRBV2 to TRBJ2-5, with 11 positions matching TRBD2. V lost 7 bases and J lost 3; bases outside the gene matches: 4. Germline values: CDR1 SNHLY, CDR2 FYNNEI. This CDR3 is built from 14 residues.

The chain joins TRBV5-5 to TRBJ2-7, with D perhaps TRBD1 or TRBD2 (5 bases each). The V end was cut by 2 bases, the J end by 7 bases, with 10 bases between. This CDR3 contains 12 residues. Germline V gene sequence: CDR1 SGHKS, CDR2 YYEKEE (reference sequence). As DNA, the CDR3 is TGTGCCAGCAGCTTCGGGGACCGGGAGCAGTACTTC. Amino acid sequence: CASSFGDREQYF.